The source of this TCR beta chain is a study of early T cells in non-severe SARS-CoV-2 infection. Notes on the study in general: Missing private and CD4 specificities, VDJdb matching favored anti-spike CD8 responses.

Deletions cut 4 bases from V and 4 bases from J, with 11 bases between. The V gene's germline CDR1 is DFQATT and CDR2 SNEGSKA (reference sequence). This CDR3 has 12 amino acids. The table lists this clonotype with many counts. The target antigen is unknown. Attached unique molecular identifiers marked individual cDNA molecules. TCRdb used MiXCR to reprocess the 5' RACE reads, holding one entry per CDR3 protein. This sample has about 64,000 distinct CDR3 sequences, with 7% to 10% found just once. The rearrangement uses TRBV20-1 and TRBJ2-7, with no clear D. This clonotype was obtained from an adult who was a healthcare worker with PCR-confirmed SARS-CoV-2 infection or an uninfected control (not recorded which). The sequenced sample was whole blood, obtained at baseline. The CDR3, as DNA: TGCAGTGCTAAAAAGGACGTTTACGAGCAGTACTTC. Protein sequence: CSAKKDVYEQYF.